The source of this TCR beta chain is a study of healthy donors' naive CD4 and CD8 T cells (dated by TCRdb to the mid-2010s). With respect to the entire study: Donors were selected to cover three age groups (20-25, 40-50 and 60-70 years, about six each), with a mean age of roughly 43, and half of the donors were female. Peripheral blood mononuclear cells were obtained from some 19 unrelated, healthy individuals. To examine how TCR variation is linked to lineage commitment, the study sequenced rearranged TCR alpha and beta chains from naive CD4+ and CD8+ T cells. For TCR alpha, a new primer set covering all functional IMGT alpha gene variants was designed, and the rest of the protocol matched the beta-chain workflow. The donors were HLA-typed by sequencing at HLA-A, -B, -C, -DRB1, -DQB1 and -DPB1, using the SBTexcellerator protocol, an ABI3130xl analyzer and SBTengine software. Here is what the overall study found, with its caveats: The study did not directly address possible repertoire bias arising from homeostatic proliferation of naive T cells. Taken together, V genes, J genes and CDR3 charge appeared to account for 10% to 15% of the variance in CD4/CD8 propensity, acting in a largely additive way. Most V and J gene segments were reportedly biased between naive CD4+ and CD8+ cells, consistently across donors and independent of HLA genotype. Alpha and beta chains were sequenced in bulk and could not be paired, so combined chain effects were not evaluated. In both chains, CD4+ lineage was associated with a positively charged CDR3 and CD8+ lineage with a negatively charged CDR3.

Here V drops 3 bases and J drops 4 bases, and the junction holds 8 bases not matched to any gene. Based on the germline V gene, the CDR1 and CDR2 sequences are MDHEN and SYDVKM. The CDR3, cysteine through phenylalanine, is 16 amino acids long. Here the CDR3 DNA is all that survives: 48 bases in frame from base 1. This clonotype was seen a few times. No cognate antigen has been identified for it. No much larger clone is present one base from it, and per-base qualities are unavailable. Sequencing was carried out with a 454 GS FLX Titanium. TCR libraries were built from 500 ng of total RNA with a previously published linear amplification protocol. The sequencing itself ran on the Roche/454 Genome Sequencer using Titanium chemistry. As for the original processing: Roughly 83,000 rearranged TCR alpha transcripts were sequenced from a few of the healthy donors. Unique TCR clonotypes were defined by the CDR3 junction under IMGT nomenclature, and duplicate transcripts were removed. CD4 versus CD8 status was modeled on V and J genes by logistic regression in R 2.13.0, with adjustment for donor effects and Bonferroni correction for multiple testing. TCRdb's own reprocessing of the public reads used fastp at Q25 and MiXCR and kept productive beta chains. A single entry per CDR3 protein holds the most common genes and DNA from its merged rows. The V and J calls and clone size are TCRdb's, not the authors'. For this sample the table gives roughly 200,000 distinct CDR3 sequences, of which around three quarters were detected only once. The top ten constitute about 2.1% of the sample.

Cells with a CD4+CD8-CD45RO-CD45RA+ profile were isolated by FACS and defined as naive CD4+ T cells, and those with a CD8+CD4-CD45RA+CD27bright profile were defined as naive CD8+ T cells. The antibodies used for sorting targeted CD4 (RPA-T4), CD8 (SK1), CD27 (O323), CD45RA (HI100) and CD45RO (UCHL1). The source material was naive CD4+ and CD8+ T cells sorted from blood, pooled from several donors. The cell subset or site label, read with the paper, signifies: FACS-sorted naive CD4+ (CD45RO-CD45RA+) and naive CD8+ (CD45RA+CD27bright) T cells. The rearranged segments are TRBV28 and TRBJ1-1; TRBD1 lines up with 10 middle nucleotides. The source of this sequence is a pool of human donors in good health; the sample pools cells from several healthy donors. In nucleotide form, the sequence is TGTGCCAGCAGTTTTGAGGGACAGGGGCTAGGCACTGAAGCTTTCTTT. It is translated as CASSFEGQGLGTEAFF.